This record covers a single T cell receptor beta chain. Trimming pared 5 bases from V and 0 bases from J, leaving 7 bases between. There are 13 residues in the CDR3. Source study methods: Quantification of nucleated cells was approximated via reference gene primer amplification. TCRdb keeps only in-frame clones here, not all; method: immunoSEQ multiplex PCR. V, J and clone size reflect that table, while D and trimming were determined from the DNA. The sample includes approximately 210,000 clones, about 79% of them seen just once. The source of the sample is a study of blood T cell repertoires in COVID-19. Study background: COVID-19 samples collected from the United States, Italy and Spain covered acute and convalescent phases. PBMCs, B-cell-depleted T cells, or T cells were the source of the cDNA or gDNA that made up the material.

The clonotype was recovered from a woman aged 55-69 years who had recovered from COVID-19. The sequencing sample was made of PBMCs or T cells enriched from blood (not recorded which). This chain joins TRBV12-3 or TRBV12-4 and TRBJ1-1, with D possibly being TRBD1 (6 bases). CDR3 amino acids: CASSAGVNTEAFF. The CDR3 nucleotides read TGTGCCAGCAGTGCAGGGGTGAACACTGAAGCTTTCTTT.